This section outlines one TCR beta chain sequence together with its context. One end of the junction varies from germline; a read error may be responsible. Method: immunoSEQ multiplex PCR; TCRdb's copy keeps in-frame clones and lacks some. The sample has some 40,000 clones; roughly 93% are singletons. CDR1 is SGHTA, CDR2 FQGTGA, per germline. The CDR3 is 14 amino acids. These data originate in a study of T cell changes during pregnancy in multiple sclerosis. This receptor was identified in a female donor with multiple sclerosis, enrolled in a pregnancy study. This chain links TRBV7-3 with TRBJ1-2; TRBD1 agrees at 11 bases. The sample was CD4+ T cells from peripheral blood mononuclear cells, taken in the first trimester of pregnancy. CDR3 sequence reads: CASSATGTGGPSHF. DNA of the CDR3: TGTGCCAGCAGCGCAACCGGGACAGGGGGGCCCTCTCACTTC.